The rows below give T cell receptor beta chains drawn from one sample of a study of Ad26.COV2.S vaccination and SARS-CoV-2 variants. The method was immunoSEQ multiplex PCR; TCRdb's version includes in-frame clones alone and lacks a portion of them. This sample has fewer than 900,000 clones, with 89% found just once. The sequences come from peripheral blood, collected in a trial of Ad26.COV2.S vaccine versus placebo. The origin of the receptors is a person aged 18 to 59 who received the Ad26.COV2.S COVID-19 vaccine or a placebo. Both conserved end residues are part of each CDR3. The order of the fields is clone size, V gene, D gene, J gene, CDR3 DNA, CDR3 protein. D genes are given only for firm matches. Part of the rows lack a size; the others show once, few, many or a class for expanded clones.

clone_size: once; v_call: TRBV19; d_call: -; j_call: TRBJ1-1; cdr3_nt: TGTGCCAGTAGTGAAACCGGCGGTGGAGCTTTCTTT; cdr3_aa: CASSETGGGAFF
clone_size: -; v_call: TRBV5-1; d_call: TRBD1; j_call: TRBJ2-2; cdr3_nt: TGCGCCAGCAGCCAACAGGGGGCGAACACCGGGGAGCTGTTTTTT; cdr3_aa: CASSQQGANTGELFF
clone_size: -; v_call: TRBV5-1; d_call: TRBD1; j_call: TRBJ1-1; cdr3_nt: TGCGCCAGCAGAACAGGGGTGAACACTGAAGCTTTCTTT; cdr3_aa: CASRTGVNTEAFF
clone_size: -; v_call: TRBV7-2; d_call: -; j_call: TRBJ2-7; cdr3_nt: TGTGCCAGCAGCCGTACGGGACGCAACTACGAGCAGTACTTC; cdr3_aa: CASSRTGRNYEQYF
clone_size: -; v_call: TRBV7-2; d_call: -; j_call: TRBJ2-3; cdr3_nt: TGTGCCAGAGCCCAATTCGAAAACCCCACAGATACGCAGTATTTT; cdr3_aa: CARAQFENPTDTQYF
clone_size: -; v_call: TRBV12-3/TRBV12-4; d_call: -; j_call: TRBJ2-3; cdr3_nt: TGTGCCAGCACCTTTGCTGGGAATACGCAGTATTTT; cdr3_aa: CASTFAGNTQYF
clone_size: -; v_call: TRBV11-2; d_call: -; j_call: TRBJ2-2; cdr3_nt: TGTGCCAGCAGCTTAGGTATCTTACTCACCGGGGAGCTGTTTTTT; cdr3_aa: CASSLGILLTGELFF
clone_size: -; v_call: TRBV10-2; d_call: -; j_call: TRBJ1-2; cdr3_nt: TGCGCCACCCTACCTGGGGGAAACTATGGCTACACCTTC; cdr3_aa: CATLPGGNYGYTF
clone_size: -; v_call: TRBV6-5; d_call: -; j_call: TRBJ1-5; cdr3_nt: TGTGCCAGCAGTTACTCGGGGGTAGGGTTTCAGCCCCAGCATTTT; cdr3_aa: CASSYSGVGFQPQHF
clone_size: -; v_call: TRBV30; d_call: -; j_call: TRBJ2-2; cdr3_nt: TGTGCCTGGGGGGACACCGGGGAGCTGTTTTTT; cdr3_aa: CAWGDTGELFF
clone_size: -; v_call: TRBV5-1; d_call: TRBD2; j_call: TRBJ2-1; cdr3_nt: TGCGCCAGCAGTTCGCTAGCGGGGGGCGTAAATGAGCAGTTCTTC; cdr3_aa: CASSSLAGGVNEQFF
clone_size: -; v_call: TRBV18; d_call: -; j_call: TRBJ2-2; cdr3_nt: TGTGCCAGCTCACTACTACCCGGGACACTCAACACCGGGGAGCTGTTTTTT; cdr3_aa: CASSLLPGTLNTGELFF
clone_size: -; v_call: TRBV7-6; d_call: -; j_call: TRBJ2-2; cdr3_nt: TGTGCCAGCAGCTTAGCGTTCGGGGGCACCGGGGAGCTGTTTTTT; cdr3_aa: CASSLAFGGTGELFF
clone_size: once; v_call: TRBV6-2/TRBV6-3; d_call: TRBD1; j_call: TRBJ1-1; cdr3_nt: TGTGCCAGCAGCCGGGACAGAGAACGGGCTTTCTTT; cdr3_aa: CASSRDRERAFF
clone_size: -; v_call: TRBV19; d_call: TRBD1; j_call: TRBJ1-5; cdr3_nt: TGTGCCAGTAGTATGGTGGGGACAGGGGGTAGGGCCAATCAGCCCCAGCATTTT; cdr3_aa: CASSMVGTGGRANQPQHF
clone_size: -; v_call: TRBV11-3; d_call: -; j_call: TRBJ2-5; cdr3_nt: TGTGCCAGCAGCTTAGGTCAGCAAGAGACCCAGTACTTC; cdr3_aa: CASSLGQQETQYF
clone_size: once; v_call: TRBV19; d_call: TRBD2; j_call: TRBJ2-3; cdr3_nt: TGTGCCAGCAGCACTAGCGGGGGTAGCACAGATACGCAGTATTTT; cdr3_aa: CASSTSGGSTDTQYF
clone_size: -; v_call: TRBV7-6; d_call: TRBD2; j_call: TRBJ2-3; cdr3_nt: TGTGCCAGCAGCCCGAGCGGGGGCCGCGATACGCAGTATTTT; cdr3_aa: CASSPSGGRDTQYF
clone_size: -; v_call: TRBV5-1; d_call: -; j_call: TRBJ1-4; cdr3_nt: TGCGCCAGCAGCCCTACAGGGAAGGCTAATGAAAAACTGTTTTTT; cdr3_aa: CASSPTGKANEKLFF
clone_size: -; v_call: TRBV3-1/TRBV3-2; d_call: -; j_call: TRBJ1-1; cdr3_nt: TGTGCCAGCAGCCAAGATAATTTGAACACTGAAGCTTTCTTT; cdr3_aa: CASSQDNLNTEAFF
clone_size: -; v_call: TRBV30; d_call: -; j_call: TRBJ1-1; cdr3_nt: TGTGCCTGGAGTTTGAGTAGGGGCACTGAAGCTTTCTTT; cdr3_aa: CAWSLSRGTEAFF
clone_size: -; v_call: TRBV28; d_call: TRBD2; j_call: TRBJ2-3; cdr3_nt: TGTGCCCCAGCGGGAGCTCTCATGGATACGCAGTATTTT; cdr3_aa: CAPAGALMDTQYF
clone_size: once; v_call: TRBV15; d_call: TRBD1; j_call: TRBJ2-3; cdr3_nt: TGTGCCACCAGCAGAAAGGACAGGGGCACAGATACGCAGTATTTT; cdr3_aa: CATSRKDRGTDTQYF
clone_size: -; v_call: TRBV18; d_call: -; j_call: TRBJ2-2; cdr3_nt: TGTGCCAGCTCACCCCTGCGGAACACCGGGGAGCTGTTTTTT; cdr3_aa: CASSPLRNTGELFF
clone_size: -; v_call: TRBV12-3/TRBV12-4; d_call: TRBD1; j_call: TRBJ1-1; cdr3_nt: TGTGCCAGCAGCTCCGGACAGGAGACTGAAGCTTTCTTT; cdr3_aa: CASSSGQETEAFF
clone_size: -; v_call: TRBV5-1; d_call: -; j_call: TRBJ1-4; cdr3_nt: TGCGCCAGCAGCTTGTGGCAGGATGAAAAACTGTTTTTT; cdr3_aa: CASSLWQDEKLFF
clone_size: once; v_call: TRBV27; d_call: -; j_call: TRBJ1-1; cdr3_nt: TGTGCCAGCAGTCCTATCAACAGGGATAGGGCTGAAGCTTTCTTT; cdr3_aa: CASSPINRDRAEAFF
clone_size: -; v_call: TRBV11-2; d_call: -; j_call: TRBJ2-1; cdr3_nt: TGTGCCAGCAGCTTAGGCGCCTACAATGAGCAGTTCTTC; cdr3_aa: CASSLGAYNEQFF
clone_size: -; v_call: TRBV7-9; d_call: -; j_call: TRBJ2-7; cdr3_nt: TGTGCCAGCAGCTTCGCAGACTACGAGCAGTACTTC; cdr3_aa: CASSFADYEQYF
clone_size: -; v_call: TRBV25-1; d_call: TRBD1; j_call: TRBJ2-7; cdr3_nt: TGTGCCAGCAGTGCCGGGACAGGAGGCTACGAGCAGTACTTC; cdr3_aa: CASSAGTGGYEQYF
clone_size: -; v_call: TRBV6-1; d_call: TRBD2; j_call: TRBJ2-1; cdr3_nt: TGTGCCAGCAGTGAATATGGCGGGAGGGCCATGAATGAGCAGTTCTTC; cdr3_aa: CASSEYGGRAMNEQFF
clone_size: -; v_call: TRBV3-1/TRBV3-2; d_call: TRBD1; j_call: TRBJ2-1; cdr3_nt: TGTGCCAGCAGCCTCTCAGGGGGCAATGAGCAGTTCTTC; cdr3_aa: CASSLSGGNEQFF
clone_size: -; v_call: TRBV5-5; d_call: -; j_call: TRBJ1-6; cdr3_nt: TGTGCCAGCTTCCGGGACGTCGAGAATTCACCCCTCCACTTT; cdr3_aa: CASFRDVENSPLHF
clone_size: -; v_call: TRBV11-2; d_call: TRBD1; j_call: TRBJ2-5; cdr3_nt: TGTGCCAGCAGCCGCTCAGGGACAGGGGAGACCCAGTACTTC; cdr3_aa: CASSRSGTGETQYF
clone_size: -; v_call: TRBV6-6; d_call: -; j_call: TRBJ1-1; cdr3_nt: TGTGCCAGCCAGGAAGGGGGGCCGGTGAACACTGAAGCTTTCTTT; cdr3_aa: CASQEGGPVNTEAFF
clone_size: -; v_call: TRBV9; d_call: -; j_call: TRBJ2-2; cdr3_nt: TGTGCCAGCAGCGTAAGGGATCTCTCGAGGGCCGGGGAGCTGTTTTTT; cdr3_aa: CASSVRDLSRAGELFF
clone_size: -; v_call: TRBV28; d_call: -; j_call: TRBJ2-2; cdr3_nt: TGTGCCAGCAGTTTAGGGGTCAGGGTGGTCGGCGGGGAGCTGTTTTTT; cdr3_aa: CASSLGVRVVGGELFF
clone_size: -; v_call: TRBV10-3; d_call: -; j_call: TRBJ1-1; cdr3_nt: TGTGCCATCAGTGAATCGGGTCGGGCTGAAGCTTTCTTT; cdr3_aa: CAISESGRAEAFF
clone_size: -; v_call: TRBV5-4; d_call: -; j_call: TRBJ1-6; cdr3_nt: TGTGCCAGCAGCCCCCTGGCAGGGGCGAATTCACCCCTCCACTTT; cdr3_aa: CASSPLAGANSPLHF
clone_size: -; v_call: TRBV4-2; d_call: -; j_call: TRBJ1-1; cdr3_nt: TGTGCCAGCAGCCATGCTTCTAGGAACACTGAAGCTTTCTTT; cdr3_aa: CASSHASRNTEAFF